This TCR beta chain came from a study of blood T cell repertoires in COVID-19. Study summary: From the United States, Italy and Spain came samples of acute and convalescent COVID-19.

Clones were read by immunoSEQ multiplex PCR, and TCRdb kept only the in-frame ones, dropping some. The repertoire holds 90,000 to 130,000 clones, with around 90% as singletons. Germline V gene lookup returns CDR1 SGHTA and CDR2 FQGNSA. V lost 4 bases and J lost 6, with 12 bases in between. The CDR3 spans 14 residues. The sequencing input was peripheral blood. J is TRBJ2-2 and V is TRBV7-2; D is uncertain. The clonotype was recovered from a human donor in a cohort sampled during active COVID-19. For the CDR3, the DNA is TGTGCCAGCAGCTCCGTTAGGCTAGCCGGGGAGCTGTTTTTT. The encoded protein is CASSSVRLAGELFF.